A selection of T cell receptor beta chains follows, all from one sample in a study of radiotherapy plus CTLA-4 blockade in lung cancer. The data were produced by immunoSEQ multiplex PCR, yet TCRdb's version contains in-frame clones alone and is incomplete. Seen here are approximately 60,000 clones, 70% to 85% observed once, and the top ten hold roughly 6.7%. Specimen: peripheral blood, collected from a patient treated with radiotherapy plus ipilimumab. These TCRs come from a human donor with non-small cell lung cancer whose response to radiotherapy plus ipilimumab could not be evaluated. Each CDR3 is given with its conserved first and last residue. The D gene is left open where the match is weak. Only some rows state a clone size, as once, few, many or a class for expanded clones.

j_gene: TRBJ2-7; abundance: NA; v_gene: TRBV5-1; d_gene: NA; CDR3aa: CASSLPQGLPSYEQYF; CDR3nt: TGCGCCAGCAGCTTACCACAGGGTCTCCCCTCCTACGAGCAGTACTTC
j_gene: TRBJ2-4; abundance: NA; v_gene: TRBV10-2; d_gene: TRBD2; CDR3aa: CASSEMPGLAGKNIQYF; CDR3nt: TGCGCCAGCAGTGAGATGCCGGGACTAGCGGGAAAAAACATTCAGTACTTC
j_gene: TRBJ2-3; abundance: NA; v_gene: TRBV5-6; d_gene: TRBD2; CDR3aa: CASSGLAGGHGTQYF; CDR3nt: TGTGCCAGCAGTGGACTAGCGGGGGGGCACGGTACGCAGTATTTT
j_gene: TRBJ2-1; abundance: NA; v_gene: TRBV6-6; d_gene: NA; CDR3aa: CASSYEGGEQFF; CDR3nt: TGTGCCAGCAGTTACGAAGGGGGTGAGCAGTTCTTC
j_gene: TRBJ1-2; abundance: NA; v_gene: TRBV5-1; d_gene: NA; CDR3aa: CASSLEAGLRRGYTF; CDR3nt: TGCGCCAGCAGCTTGGAGGCAGGCCTCAGGAGGGGCTACACCTTC
j_gene: TRBJ2-7; abundance: once; v_gene: TRBV19; d_gene: TRBD2; CDR3aa: CASSRLAGGGDEQYF; CDR3nt: TGTGCCAGTAGTAGACTAGCGGGAGGAGGCGACGAGCAGTACTTC
j_gene: TRBJ2-3; abundance: NA; v_gene: TRBV9; d_gene: NA; CDR3aa: CASSVPEGDTDTQYF; CDR3nt: TGTGCCAGCAGCGTCCCAGAGGGGGATACAGATACGCAGTATTTT
j_gene: TRBJ2-7; abundance: NA; v_gene: TRBV21-1; d_gene: NA; CDR3aa: CASSKTQGVDEQYF; CDR3nt: TGTGCCAGCAGCAAGACCCAGGGCGTCGACGAGCAGTACTTC
j_gene: TRBJ2-2; abundance: NA; v_gene: TRBV19; d_gene: NA; CDR3aa: CASSIGGGVGGELFF; CDR3nt: TGTGCCAGTAGTATAGGAGGGGGAGTCGGCGGGGAGCTGTTTTTT
j_gene: TRBJ2-5; abundance: NA; v_gene: TRBV5-1; d_gene: NA; CDR3aa: CASSPHHGPQETQYF; CDR3nt: TGCGCCAGCAGCCCACACCATGGGCCGCAAGAGACCCAGTACTTC